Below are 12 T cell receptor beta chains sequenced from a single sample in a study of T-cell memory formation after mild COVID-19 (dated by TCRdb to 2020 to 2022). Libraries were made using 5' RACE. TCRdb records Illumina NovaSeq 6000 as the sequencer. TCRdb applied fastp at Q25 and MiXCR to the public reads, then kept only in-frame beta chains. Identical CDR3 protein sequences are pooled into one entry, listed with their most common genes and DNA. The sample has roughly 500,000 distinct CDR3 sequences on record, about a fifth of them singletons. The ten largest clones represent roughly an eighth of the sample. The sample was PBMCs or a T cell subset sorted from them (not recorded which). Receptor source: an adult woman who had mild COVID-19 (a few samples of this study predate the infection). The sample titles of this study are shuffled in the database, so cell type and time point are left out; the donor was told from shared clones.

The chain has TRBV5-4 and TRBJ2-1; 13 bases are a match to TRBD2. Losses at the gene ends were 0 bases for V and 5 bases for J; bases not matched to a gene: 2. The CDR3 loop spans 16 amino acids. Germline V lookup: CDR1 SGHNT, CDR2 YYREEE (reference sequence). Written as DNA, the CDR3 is TGTGCCAGCAGCTTGGAACTAGCGGGGGGGAACAATGAGCAGTTCTTC. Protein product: CASSLELAGGNNEQFF.

The CDR3 region is CSAFWNQAFF. CDR3 nucleotide sequence: TGCAGTGCTTTCTGGAACCAAGCTTTCTTT. This chain connects TRBV20-1 to TRBJ1-1; the D is unclear. CDR1 DFQATT and CDR2 SNEGSKA come from the germline V gene (reference sequence). V was clipped by 5 bases and J by 9 bases, with 10 bases between them. CDR3 length: 10 residues.

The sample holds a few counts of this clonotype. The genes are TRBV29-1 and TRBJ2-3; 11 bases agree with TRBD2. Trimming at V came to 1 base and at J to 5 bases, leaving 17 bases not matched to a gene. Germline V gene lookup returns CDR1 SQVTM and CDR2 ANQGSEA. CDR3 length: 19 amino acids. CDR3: CSVEGVLAGGPDGKDTQYF. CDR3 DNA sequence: TGCAGCGTTGAAGGCGTTTTAGCGGGAGGGCCTGACGGCAAAGATACGCAGTATTTT.

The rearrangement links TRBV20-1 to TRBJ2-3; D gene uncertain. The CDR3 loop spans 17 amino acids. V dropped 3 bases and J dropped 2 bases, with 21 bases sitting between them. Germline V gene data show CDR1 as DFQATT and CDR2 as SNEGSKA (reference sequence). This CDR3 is CSASDPWKGRNTDTQYF. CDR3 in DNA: TGCAGTGCTAGTGACCCGTGGAAGGGAAGAAACACAGATACGCAGTATTTT.

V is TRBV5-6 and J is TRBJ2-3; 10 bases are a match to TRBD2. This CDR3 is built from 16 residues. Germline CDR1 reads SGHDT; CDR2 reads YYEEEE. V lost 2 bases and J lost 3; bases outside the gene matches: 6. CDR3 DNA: TGTGCCAGCAGCTTCCTTGGTAGCGGGAGGACAGATACGCAGTATTTT. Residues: CASSFLGSGRTDTQYF.

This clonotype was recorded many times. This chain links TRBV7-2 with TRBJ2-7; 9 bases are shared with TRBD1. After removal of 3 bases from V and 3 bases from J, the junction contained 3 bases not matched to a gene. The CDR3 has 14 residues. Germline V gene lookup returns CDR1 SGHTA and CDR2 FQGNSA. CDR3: CASSFGQGNYEQYF. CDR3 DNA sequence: TGTGCCAGCAGCTTTGGACAGGGGAACTACGAGCAGTACTTC.

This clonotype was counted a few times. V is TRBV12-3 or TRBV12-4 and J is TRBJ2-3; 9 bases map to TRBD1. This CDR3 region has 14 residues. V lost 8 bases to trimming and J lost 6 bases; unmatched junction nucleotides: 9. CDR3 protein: CASVPTGTGDTQYF. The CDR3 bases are TGTGCCAGCGTTCCTACCGGGACAGGGGATACGCAGTATTTT.

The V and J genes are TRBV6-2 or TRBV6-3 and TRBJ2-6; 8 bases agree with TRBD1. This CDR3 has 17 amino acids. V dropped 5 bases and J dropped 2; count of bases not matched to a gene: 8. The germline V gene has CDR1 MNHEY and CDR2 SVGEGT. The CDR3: CASSRGQGWAGANVLTF. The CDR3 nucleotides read TGTGCCAGCAGTAGAGGACAGGGATGGGCTGGGGCCAACGTCCTGACTTTC.

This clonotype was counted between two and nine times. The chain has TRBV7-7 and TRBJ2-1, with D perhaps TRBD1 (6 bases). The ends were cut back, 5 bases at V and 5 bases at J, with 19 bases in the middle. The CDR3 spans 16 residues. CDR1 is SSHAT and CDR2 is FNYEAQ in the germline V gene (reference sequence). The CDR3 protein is CASSPLQGSADNEQFF. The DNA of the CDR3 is TGTGCCAGCAGCCCCCTGCAGGGGTCGGCCGACAATGAGCAGTTCTTC.

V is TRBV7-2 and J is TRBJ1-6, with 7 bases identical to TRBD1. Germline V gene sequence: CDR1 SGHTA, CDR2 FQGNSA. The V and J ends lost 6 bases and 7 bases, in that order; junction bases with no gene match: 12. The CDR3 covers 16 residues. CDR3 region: CASSSGGPVLNSPLHF. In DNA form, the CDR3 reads TGTGCCAGCAGTTCAGGGGGGCCGGTGCTAAATTCACCCCTCCACTTT.

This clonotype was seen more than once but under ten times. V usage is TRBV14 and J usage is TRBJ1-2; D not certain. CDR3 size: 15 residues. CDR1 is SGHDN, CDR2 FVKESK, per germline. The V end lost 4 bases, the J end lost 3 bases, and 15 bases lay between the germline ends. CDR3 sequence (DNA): TGTGCCAGCAGCCGATGGTTCCCTCTCGACTATGGCTACACCTTC. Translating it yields CASSRWFPLDYGYTF. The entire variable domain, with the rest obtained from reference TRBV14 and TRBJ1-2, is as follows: EAGVTQFPSHSVIEKGQTVTLRCDPISGHDNLYWYRRVMGKEIKFLLHFVKESKQDESGMPNNRFLAERTGGTYSTLKVQPAELEDSGVYFCASSRWFPLDYGYTFGSGTRLTVV.

The CDR3 DNA sequence: TGCGCCAGCAGCTTGGGGGGACAGGGCCTGTACGAGCAGTACTTC. It translates to CASSLGGQGLYEQYF. The V and J genes are TRBV5-1 and TRBJ2-7, with 9 bases matching TRBD1. With 0 bases clipped from V and 4 bases from J, the junction kept 5 bases outside the gene matches. This CDR3 comprises 15 residues. Per the germline V gene, CDR1 is SGHRS and CDR2 is YFSETQ.